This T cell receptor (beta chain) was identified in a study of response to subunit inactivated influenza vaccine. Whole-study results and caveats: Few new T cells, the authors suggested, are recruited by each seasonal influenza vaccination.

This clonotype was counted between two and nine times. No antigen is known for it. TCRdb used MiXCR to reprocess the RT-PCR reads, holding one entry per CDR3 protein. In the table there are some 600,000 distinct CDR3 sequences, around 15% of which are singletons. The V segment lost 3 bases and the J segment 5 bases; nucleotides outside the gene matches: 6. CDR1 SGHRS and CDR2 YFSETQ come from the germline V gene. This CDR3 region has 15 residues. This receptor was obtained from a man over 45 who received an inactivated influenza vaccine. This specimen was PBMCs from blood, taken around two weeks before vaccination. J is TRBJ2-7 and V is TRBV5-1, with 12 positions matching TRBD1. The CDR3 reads CASSWQGQGAHEQYF. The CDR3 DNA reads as TGCGCCAGCAGCTGGCAGGGACAGGGGGCCCACGAGCAGTACTTC.